The T cell receptor (beta chain) under discussion was sequenced for a study of T-cell reconstitution after alpha-beta-depleted transplantation in children. There are 15 residues in the CDR3. V lost 1 base and J lost 2; bases outside the gene matches: 5. From germline, CDR1 is LNHDA and CDR2 SQIVND (reference sequence). Researchers prepared the TCRbeta library using unique molecular identifiers, the study reports. TCRdb called the PCR reads again in MiXCR, with one record for every CDR3 protein. The sample shows about 540,000 distinct CDR3 sequences, around 18% of them seen only once. This material consisted of PBMCs from the stem cell graft donor, taken from the stem cell graft. The receptor comes from a human donor who donated a stem cell graft to a child with acute lymphoblastic leukemia. This rearrangement joins TRBV19 to TRBJ2-7; 7 bases align to TRBD1. The CDR3 nucleotides read TGTGCCAGTAGTATAGGGACAGGTATCGCCTACGAGCAGTACTTC. As protein: CASSIGTGIAYEQYF.